This TCR beta chain was captured in a study of CD8+ T cells in alopecia areata. Trimming removed 8 bases at V and 0 bases at J, with 5 bases between. In germline, CDR1 is SNHLY, CDR2 FYNNEI. This CDR3 is 11 amino acids long. Extraction and reverse transcription of RNA yielded cDNA as the sequencing template. The assay was immunoSEQ multiplex PCR, and TCRdb's table has in-frame clones only and misses some. The sample includes approximately 58,000 clones, 44% of them seen just once. Alopecia areata patients provided lesional scalp punch biopsies and peripheral blood. Isolation of CD4+ and CD8+ T cells from PBMCs was achieved by sorting. Study-wide results and limits: The study found higher clonality in lesional than normal scalp, especially in alopecia totalis/universalis. Normal skin contains resident alphabeta T cells, and these are also sequenced in scalp samples.

Of note for this clone: Its target is not known.

The sequence was obtained from a human donor with alopecia areata. This chain joins TRBV2 and TRBJ2-7; D is unresolved. The sequenced sample consisted of NKG2D-low CD8+ T cells sorted from blood. The chain's CDR3 is CASLSSYEQYF. The DNA of the CDR3 is TGTGCCAGCTTGAGCTCCTACGAGCAGTACTTC.